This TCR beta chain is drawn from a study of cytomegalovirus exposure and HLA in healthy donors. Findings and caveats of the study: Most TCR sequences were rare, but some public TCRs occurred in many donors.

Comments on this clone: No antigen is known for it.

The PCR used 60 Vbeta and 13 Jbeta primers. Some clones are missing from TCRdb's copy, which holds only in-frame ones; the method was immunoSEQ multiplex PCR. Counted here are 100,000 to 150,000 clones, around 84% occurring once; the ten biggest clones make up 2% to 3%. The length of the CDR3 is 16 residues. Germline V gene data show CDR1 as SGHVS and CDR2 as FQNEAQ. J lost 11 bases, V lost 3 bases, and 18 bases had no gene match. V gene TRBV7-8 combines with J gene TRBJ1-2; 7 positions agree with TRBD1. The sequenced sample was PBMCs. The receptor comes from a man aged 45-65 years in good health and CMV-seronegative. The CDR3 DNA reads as TGTGCCAGCAGCTTCGCCTGGGACAGCCTTCAGGGGAGGTACACCTTC. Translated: CASSFAWDSLQGRYTF. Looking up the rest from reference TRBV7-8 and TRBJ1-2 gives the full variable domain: GAGVSQSPRYKVAKRGQDVALRCDPISGHVSLFWYQQALGQGPEFLTYFQNEAQLDKSGLPSDRFFAERPEGSVSTLKIQRTQQEDSAVYLCASSFAWDSLQGRYTFGSGTRLTVV.